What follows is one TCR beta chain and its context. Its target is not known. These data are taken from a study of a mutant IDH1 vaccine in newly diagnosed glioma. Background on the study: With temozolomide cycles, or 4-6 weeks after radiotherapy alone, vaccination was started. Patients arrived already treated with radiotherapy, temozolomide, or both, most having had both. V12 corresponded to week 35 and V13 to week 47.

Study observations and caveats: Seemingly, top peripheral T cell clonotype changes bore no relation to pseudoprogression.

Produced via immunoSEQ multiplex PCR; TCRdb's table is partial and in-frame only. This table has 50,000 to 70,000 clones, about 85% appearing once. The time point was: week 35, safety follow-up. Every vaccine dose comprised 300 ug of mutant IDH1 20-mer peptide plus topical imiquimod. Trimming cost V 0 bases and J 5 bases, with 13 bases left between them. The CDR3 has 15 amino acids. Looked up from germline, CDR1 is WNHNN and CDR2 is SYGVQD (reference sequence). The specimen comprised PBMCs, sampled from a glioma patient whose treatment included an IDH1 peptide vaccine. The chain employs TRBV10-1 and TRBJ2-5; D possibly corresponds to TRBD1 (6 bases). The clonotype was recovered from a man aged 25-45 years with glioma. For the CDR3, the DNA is TGCGCCAGCAGTGAGTCGGACAGTTTGGAGGAGACCCAGTACTTC. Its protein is CASSESDSLEETQYF.